This T cell receptor (beta chain) was recorded in a study of cytomegalovirus exposure and HLA in healthy donors. Findings and caveats of the study: Among TCR sequences, most were rare, though some public TCRs appeared in many donors. Accurate predictions that matched the HLA-A and HLA-B alleles of most subjects were reportedly made from TCR beta sequences. Per a prior analysis, the majority of TCR beta V segments were productive roughly 87% or roughly 30% of the time. Testing in vitro showed three CMV-associated chains specific for CMV antigens.

As regards this clone: The antigen is not known.

Per the germline V gene, CDR1 is MNHEY and CDR2 is SMNVEV (reference sequence). CDR3 length: 17 amino acids. Trimming at V came to 6 bases and at J to 1 base, leaving 11 bases not matched to a gene. Both 60 Vbeta primers and 13 Jbeta primers went into the PCR. Produced via immunoSEQ multiplex PCR; TCRdb's table is partial and in-frame only. The sample consists of 85,000 to 130,000 clones, 82% of them appearing once. The sequence was collected from a man aged 50 to 59 in good health and CMV-seronegative. The chain recombines TRBV27 with TRBJ2-2, with 7 positions matching TRBD2. The sample taken for sequencing was PBMCs. As DNA, the CDR3 is TGTGCCAGCAGCCTTATATCTGGGGGGGGGAACACCGGGGAGCTGTTTTTT. Its protein is CASSLISGGGNTGELFF.